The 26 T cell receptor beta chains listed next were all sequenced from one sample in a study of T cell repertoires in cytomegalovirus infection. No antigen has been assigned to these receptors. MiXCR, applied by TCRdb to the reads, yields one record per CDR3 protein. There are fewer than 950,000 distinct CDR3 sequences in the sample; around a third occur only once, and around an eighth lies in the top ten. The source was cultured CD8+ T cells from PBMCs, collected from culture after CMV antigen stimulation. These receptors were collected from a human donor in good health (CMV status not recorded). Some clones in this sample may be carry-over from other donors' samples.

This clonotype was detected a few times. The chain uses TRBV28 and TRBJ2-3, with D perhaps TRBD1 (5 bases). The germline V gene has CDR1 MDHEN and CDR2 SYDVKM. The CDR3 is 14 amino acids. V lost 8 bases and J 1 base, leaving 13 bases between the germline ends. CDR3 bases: TGTGCCAGCCTGGGGCGGCTGGGCACAGATACGCAGTATTTT. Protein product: CASLGRLGTDTQYF.

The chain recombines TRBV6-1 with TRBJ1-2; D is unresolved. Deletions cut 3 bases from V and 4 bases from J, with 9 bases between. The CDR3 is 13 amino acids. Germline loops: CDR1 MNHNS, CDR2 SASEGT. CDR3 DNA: TGTGCCAGCAGTGACTGGGAGAGCTATGGCTACACCTTC. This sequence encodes CASSDWESYGYTF.

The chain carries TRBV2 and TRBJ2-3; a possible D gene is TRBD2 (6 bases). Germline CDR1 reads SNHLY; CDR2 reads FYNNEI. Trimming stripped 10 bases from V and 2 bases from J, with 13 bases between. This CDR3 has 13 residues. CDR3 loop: CATPRGYTDTQYF. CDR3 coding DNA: TGTGCCACCCCCCGGGGGTACACAGATACGCAGTATTTT.

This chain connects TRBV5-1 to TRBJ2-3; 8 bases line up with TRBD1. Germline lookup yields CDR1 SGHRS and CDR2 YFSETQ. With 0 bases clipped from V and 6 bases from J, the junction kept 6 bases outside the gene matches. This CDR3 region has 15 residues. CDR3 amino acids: CASSLEGQGIDTQYF. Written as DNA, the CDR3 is TGCGCCAGCAGCTTGGAAGGACAGGGCATCGATACGCAGTATTTT.

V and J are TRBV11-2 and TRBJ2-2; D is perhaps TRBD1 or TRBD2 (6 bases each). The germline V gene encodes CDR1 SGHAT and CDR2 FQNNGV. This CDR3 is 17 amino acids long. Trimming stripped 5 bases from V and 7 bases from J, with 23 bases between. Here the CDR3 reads CASSPWTSGALGGELFF. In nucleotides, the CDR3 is TGTGCCAGCAGCCCCTGGACCTCGGGGGCGCTGGGCGGGGAGCTGTTTTTT.

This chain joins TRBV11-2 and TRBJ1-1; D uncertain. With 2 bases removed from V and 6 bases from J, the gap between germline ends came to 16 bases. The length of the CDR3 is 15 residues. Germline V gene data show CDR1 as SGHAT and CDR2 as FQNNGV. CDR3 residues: CASSLRSGGIAEAFF. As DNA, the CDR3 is TGTGCCAGCAGCTTAAGGTCAGGAGGCATCGCTGAAGCTTTCTTT.

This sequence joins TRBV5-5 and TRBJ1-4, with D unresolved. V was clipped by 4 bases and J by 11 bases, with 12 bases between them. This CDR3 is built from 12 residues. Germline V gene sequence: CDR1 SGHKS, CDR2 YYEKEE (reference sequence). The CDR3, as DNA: TGTGCCAGCAGCCCGGACGGAGTTAAACTGTTTTTT. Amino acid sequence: CASSPDGVKLFF.

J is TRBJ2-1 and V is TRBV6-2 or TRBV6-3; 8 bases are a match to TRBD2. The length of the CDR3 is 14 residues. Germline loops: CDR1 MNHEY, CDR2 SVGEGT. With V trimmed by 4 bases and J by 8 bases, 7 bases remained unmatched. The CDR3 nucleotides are TGTGCCAGCAGTTTAGCGGGGACCCGCGATGAGCAGTTCTTC. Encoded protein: CASSLAGTRDEQFF.

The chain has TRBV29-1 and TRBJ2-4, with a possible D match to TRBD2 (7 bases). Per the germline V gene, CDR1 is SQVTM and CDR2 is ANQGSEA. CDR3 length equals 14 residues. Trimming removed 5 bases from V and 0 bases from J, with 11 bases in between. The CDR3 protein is CSVQGGGAKNIQYF. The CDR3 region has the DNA TGCAGCGTTCAGGGAGGGGGAGCCAAAAACATTCAGTACTTC.

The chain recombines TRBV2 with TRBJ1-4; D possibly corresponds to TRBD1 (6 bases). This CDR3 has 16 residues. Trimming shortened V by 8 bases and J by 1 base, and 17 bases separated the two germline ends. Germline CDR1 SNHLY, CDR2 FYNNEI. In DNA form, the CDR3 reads TGTGCCAGCGTCAGGGGTGGTTCCCTAACTAATGAAAAACTGTTTTTT. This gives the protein CASVRGGSLTNEKLFF.

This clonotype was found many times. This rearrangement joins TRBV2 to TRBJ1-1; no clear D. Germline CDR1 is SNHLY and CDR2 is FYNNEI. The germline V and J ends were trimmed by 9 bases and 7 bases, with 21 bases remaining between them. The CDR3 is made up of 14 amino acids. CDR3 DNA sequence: TGTGCCAGTCCCCTGAGAGGAAGGGCTTTTGAAGCTTTCTTT. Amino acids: CASPLRGRAFEAFF.

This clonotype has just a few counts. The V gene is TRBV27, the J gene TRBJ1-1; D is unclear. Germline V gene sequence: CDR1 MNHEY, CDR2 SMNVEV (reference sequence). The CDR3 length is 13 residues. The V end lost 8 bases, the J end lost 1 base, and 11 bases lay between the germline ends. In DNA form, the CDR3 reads TGTGCCAGCGGGTCTTACCAGAACACTGAAGCTTTCTTT. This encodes CASGSYQNTEAFF.

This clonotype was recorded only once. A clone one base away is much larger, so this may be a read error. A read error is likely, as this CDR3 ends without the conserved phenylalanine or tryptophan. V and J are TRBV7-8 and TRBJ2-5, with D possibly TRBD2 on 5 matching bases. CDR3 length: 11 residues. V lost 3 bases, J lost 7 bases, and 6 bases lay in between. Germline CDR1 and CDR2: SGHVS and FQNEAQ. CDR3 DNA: TGTGCCAGCAGCTTCGGAGGGACCCAGTACCTC. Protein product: CASSFGGTQYL.

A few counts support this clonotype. The CDR3 reads CASGFFGVHGELFF. CDR3 coding DNA: TGTGCTAGTGGTTTTTTCGGGGTTCACGGGGAGCTGTTTTTT. This chain uses TRBV12-5 with TRBJ2-2; possibly TRBD2 for D (5 bases). From germline, CDR1 is LGHNT and CDR2 FRNRAP. V dropped 3 bases and J dropped 7 bases, with 12 bases sitting between them. The CDR3 spans 14 residues.

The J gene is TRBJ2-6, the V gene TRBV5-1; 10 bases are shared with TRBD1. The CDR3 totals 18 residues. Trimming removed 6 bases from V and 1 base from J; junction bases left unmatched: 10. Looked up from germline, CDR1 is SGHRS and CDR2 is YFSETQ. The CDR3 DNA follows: TGCGCCAGCACCACACCGACAGGGGGCGAATCTGGGGCCAACGTCCTGACTTTC. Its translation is CASTTPTGGESGANVLTF.

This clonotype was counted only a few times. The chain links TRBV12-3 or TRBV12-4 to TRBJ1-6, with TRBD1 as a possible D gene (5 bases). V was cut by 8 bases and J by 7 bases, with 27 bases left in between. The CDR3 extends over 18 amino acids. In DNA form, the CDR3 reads TGTGCCAGCGCACCACCGGTTGGGGGGTATAATGCGAATTCACCCCTCCACTTT. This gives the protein CASAPPVGGYNANSPLHF.

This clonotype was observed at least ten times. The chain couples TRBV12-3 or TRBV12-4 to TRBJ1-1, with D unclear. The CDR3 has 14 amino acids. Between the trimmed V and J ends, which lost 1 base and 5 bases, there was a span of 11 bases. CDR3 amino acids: CASSLEGMVTEAFF. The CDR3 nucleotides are TGTGCCAGCAGTTTAGAAGGAATGGTGACTGAAGCTTTCTTT.

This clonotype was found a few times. DNA of the CDR3: TGTGCCAGCAGTTTATGGTCGGGGGGCCAAGAGACCCAGTACTTC. Translated, it gives CASSLWSGGQETQYF. The V gene is TRBV27, the J gene TRBJ2-5; 7 bases line up with TRBD2. The trim removed 1 base at V and 1 base at J, leaving 3 bases unmatched. The CDR3 is 15 residues long. The germline gives CDR1 MNHEY, CDR2 SMNVEV (reference sequence).

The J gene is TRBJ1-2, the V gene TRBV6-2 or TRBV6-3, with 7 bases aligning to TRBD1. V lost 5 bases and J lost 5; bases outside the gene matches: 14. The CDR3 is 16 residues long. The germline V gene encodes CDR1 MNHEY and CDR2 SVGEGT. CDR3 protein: CASSLSPGQLDYGYTF. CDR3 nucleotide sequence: TGTGCCAGCAGTCTCTCCCCGGGACAGCTCGATTATGGCTACACCTTC.

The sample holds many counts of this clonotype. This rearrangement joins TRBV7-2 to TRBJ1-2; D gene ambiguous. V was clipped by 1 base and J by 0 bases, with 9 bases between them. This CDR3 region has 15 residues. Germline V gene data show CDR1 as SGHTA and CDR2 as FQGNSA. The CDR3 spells CASSLVRTSNYGYTF. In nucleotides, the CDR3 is TGTGCCAGCAGCTTAGTGAGGACGTCTAACTATGGCTACACCTTC.

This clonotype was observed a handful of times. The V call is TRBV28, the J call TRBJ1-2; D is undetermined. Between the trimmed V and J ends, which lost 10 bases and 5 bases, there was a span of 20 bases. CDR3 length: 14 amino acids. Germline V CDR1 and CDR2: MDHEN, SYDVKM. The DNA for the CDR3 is TGTGCCACCTTGGGGAGGGTGGGGTGGTATGGCTACACCTTC. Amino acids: CATLGRVGWYGYTF.

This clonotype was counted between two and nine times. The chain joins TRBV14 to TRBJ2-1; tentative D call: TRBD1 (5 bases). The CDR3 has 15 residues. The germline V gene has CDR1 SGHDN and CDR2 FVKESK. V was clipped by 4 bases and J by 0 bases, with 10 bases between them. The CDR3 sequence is CASSRQPGSYNEQFF. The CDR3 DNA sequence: TGTGCCAGCAGCCGACAGCCGGGCTCCTACAATGAGCAGTTCTTC.

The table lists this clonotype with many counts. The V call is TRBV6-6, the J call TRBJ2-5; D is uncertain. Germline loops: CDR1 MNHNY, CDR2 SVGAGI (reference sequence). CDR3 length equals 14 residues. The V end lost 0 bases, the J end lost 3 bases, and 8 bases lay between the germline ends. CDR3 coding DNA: TGTGCCAGCAGTTACTCGAGGCAGGAAGAGACCCAGTACTTC. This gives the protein CASSYSRQEETQYF.

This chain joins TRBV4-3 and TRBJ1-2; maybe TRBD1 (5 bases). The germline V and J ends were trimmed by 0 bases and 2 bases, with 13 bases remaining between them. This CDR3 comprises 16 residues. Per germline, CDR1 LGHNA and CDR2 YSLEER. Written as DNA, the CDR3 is TGCGCCAGCAGCCAAGATAAAAACAGGCGGAACTATGGCTACACCTTC. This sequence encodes CASSQDKNRRNYGYTF.

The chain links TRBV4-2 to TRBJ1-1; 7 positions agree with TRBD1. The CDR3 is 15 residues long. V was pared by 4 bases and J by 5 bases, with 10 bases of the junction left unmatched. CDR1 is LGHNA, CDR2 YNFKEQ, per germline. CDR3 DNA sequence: TGTGCCAGCAGCCCAGAAGACAGGGTTGAAACTGAAGCTTTCTTT. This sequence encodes CASSPEDRVETEAFF.

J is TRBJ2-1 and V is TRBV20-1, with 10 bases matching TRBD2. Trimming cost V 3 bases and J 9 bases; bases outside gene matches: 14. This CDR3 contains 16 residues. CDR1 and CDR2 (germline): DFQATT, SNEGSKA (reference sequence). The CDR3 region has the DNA TGCAGTGCTAGTCCGGTAGCGGGGGGCCCCTGGGTTGAGCAGTTCTTC. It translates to CSASPVAGGPWVEQFF.